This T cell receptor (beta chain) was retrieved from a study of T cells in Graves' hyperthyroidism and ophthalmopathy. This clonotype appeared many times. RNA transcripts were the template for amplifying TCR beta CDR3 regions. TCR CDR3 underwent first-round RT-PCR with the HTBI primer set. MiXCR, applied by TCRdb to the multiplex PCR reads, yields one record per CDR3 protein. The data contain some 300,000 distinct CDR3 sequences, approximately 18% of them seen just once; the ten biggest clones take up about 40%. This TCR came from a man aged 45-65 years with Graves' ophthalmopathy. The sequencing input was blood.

This CDR3 reads CASSDVGASSYEQYF. The CDR3 bases are TGTGCCAGCAGCGACGTAGGGGCCAGCTCCTACGAGCAGTACTTC. The rearrangement uses TRBV2 and TRBJ2-7; TRBD1 is a possible D gene (5 bases). The V and J ends lost 6 bases and 0 bases respectively, with 15 bases between them. This CDR3 contains 15 residues. The germline gives CDR1 SNHLY, CDR2 FYNNEI.